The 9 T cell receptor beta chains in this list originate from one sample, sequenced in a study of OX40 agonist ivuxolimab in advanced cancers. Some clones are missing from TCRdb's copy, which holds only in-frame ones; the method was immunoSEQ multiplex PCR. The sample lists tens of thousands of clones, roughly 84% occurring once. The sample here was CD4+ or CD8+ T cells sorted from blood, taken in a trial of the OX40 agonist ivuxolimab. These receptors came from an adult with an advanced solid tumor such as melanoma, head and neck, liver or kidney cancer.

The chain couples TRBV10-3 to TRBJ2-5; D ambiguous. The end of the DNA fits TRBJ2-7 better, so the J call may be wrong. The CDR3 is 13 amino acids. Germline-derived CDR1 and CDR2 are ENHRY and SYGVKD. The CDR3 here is CAISGSTDYEQYF. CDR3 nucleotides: TGTGCCATCAGTGGGTCGACGGACTACGAGCAGTACTTC.

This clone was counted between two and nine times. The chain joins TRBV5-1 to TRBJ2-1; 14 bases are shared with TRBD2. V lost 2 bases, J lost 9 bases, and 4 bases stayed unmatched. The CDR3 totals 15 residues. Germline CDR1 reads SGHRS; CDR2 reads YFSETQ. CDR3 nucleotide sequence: TGCGCCAGCAGCTTCGGGACTAGCGGGAGTGGTGAGCAGTTCTTC. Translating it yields CASSFGTSGSGEQFF.

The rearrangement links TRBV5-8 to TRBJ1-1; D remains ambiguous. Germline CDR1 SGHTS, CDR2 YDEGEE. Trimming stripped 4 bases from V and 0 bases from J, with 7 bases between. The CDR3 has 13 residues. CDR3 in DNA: TGTGCCAGCAGCCGGCATCTGAACACTGAAGCTTTCTTT. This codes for CASSRHLNTEAFF.

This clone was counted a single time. CDR3 protein: CASSTTSGRALNEQFF. The CDR3 DNA is TGTGCCAGCAGCACCACTAGCGGGAGGGCCTTGAATGAGCAGTTCTTC. The V and J genes are TRBV2 and TRBJ2-1, with TRBD2 matching 13 bases. CDR1 SNHLY and CDR2 FYNNEI come from the germline V gene. J gave up 7 bases and V 6 bases, and 9 bases lay outside the gene matches. The length of the CDR3 is 16 residues.

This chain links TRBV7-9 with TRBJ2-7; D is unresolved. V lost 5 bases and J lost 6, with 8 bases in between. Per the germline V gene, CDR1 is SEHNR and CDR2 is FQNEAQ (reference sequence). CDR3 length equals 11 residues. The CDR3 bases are TGTGCCAGCAGCCCCATTGGCGAGCAGTACTTC. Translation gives CASSPIGEQYF.

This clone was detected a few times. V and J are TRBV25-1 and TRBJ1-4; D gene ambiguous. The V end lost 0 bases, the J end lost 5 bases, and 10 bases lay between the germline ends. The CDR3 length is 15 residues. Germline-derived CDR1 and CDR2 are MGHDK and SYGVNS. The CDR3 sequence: CASSEYGSENEKLFF. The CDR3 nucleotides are TGTGCCAGCAGTGAATATGGGAGCGAGAATGAAAAACTGTTTTTT.

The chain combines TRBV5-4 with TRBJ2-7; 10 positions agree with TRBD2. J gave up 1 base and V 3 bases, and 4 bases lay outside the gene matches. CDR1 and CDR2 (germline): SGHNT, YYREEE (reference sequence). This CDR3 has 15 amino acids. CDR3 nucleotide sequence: TGTGCCAGCAGCTGGGCTAGCGGGAGTTCCTACGAGCAGTACTTC. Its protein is CASSWASGSSYEQYF. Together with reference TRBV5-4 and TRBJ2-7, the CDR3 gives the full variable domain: ETGVTQSPTHLIKTRGQQVTLRCSSQSGHNTVSWYQQALGQGPQFIFQYYREEENGRGNFPPRFSGLQFPNYSSELNVNALELDDSALYLCASSWASGSSYEQYFGPGTRLTVT.

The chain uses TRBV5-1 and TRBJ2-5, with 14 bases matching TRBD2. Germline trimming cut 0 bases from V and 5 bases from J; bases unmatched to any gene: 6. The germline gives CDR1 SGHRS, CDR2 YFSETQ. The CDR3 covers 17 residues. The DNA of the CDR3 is TGCGCCAGCAGCTTGGCCGGGACTAGCGGGAGAGCGGAGACCCAGTACTTC. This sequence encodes CASSLAGTSGRAETQYF.

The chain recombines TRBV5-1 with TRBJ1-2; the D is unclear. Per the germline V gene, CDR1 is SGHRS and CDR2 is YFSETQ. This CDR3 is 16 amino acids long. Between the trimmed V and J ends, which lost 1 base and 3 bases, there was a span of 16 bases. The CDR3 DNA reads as TGCGCCAGCAGCTTGACACGTCCGAGGTCCGACTATGGCTACACCTTC. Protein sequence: CASSLTRPRSDYGYTF.